A single sample is the source of the 16 T cell receptor beta chains below, sequenced in a study of cytomegalovirus exposure and HLA in healthy donors. 13 Jbeta primers and 60 Vbeta primers were used for the PCR. TCRdb keeps only in-frame clones here, not all; method: immunoSEQ multiplex PCR. The repertoire has some 170,000 clones, roughly four fifths of them found once; the top ten carry about 11%. The sample was PBMCs. These receptors were obtained from a man aged 50-59 years in good health and CMV-seropositive.

Of note for this clone: Other DNA variants within this sample encode the same CDR3. Here the CDR3 reads CASSSDAGMRGYTF. The CDR3 nucleotides read TGTGCCAGCAGTTCAGACGCGGGGATGCGAGGCTACACCTTC. V usage is TRBV28 and J usage is TRBJ1-2; D remains unclear. The ends were cut back, 4 bases at V and 8 bases at J, with 17 bases in the middle. CDR1 and CDR2 from the germline V gene are MDHEN and SYDVKM. There are 14 residues in the CDR3.

This chain connects TRBV11-2 to TRBJ1-5, with TRBD1 as a possible D gene (5 bases). Germline V gives CDR1 SGHAT, CDR2 FQNNGV. V was pared by 5 bases and J by 7 bases, with 15 bases between. This CDR3 is 14 amino acids long. The CDR3 DNA reads as TGTGCCAGCAGCCCGGGGGGTAGGAGGCAGCCCCAGCATTTT. Its protein product is CASSPGGRRQPQHF.

This CDR3 reads CASGLDPGTRTETQYF. CDR3 nucleotides: TGTGCTAGTGGTTTGGATCCCGGGACTAGAACAGAGACCCAGTACTTC. The chain has TRBV12-5 and TRBJ2-5, with 8 bases lining up with TRBD2. CDR3 length equals 16 residues. Germline CDR1 and CDR2: LGHNT and FRNRAP. V was clipped by 1 base and J by 4 bases; unmatched bases: 8.

CDR3 sequence: CATSKTGEAFF. CDR3 in DNA: TGTGCCACCAGCAAGACAGGGGAAGCTTTCTTT. The chain employs TRBV15 and TRBJ1-1; 7 bases line up with TRBD1. Germline V gives CDR1 LNHNV, CDR2 YYDKDF (reference sequence). Germline trimming cut 4 bases from V and 8 bases from J; bases unmatched to any gene: 1. This CDR3 region has 11 residues. Combining the CDR3 with reference TRBV15 and TRBJ1-1 gives the whole variable domain DAMVIQNPRYQVTQFGKPVTLSCSQTLNHNVMYWYQQKSSQAPKLLFHYYDKDFNNEADTPDNFQSRRPNTSFCFLDIRSPGLGDTAMYLCATSKTGEAFFGQGTRLTVV.

A single count supports this clone. The CDR3 is CASSLDGNPALEQFF. The CDR3, as DNA: TGTGCCAGCAGCTTAGACGGTAATCCCGCGTTGGAGCAGTTCTTC. The V and J genes are TRBV7-9 and TRBJ2-1, with unresolved D. Trimming left V 1 base short and J 10 bases short, with 17 bases between. CDR1 and CDR2 (germline): SEHNR, FQNEAQ (reference sequence). There are 15 residues in the CDR3.

The chain combines TRBV4-2 with TRBJ2-1; 9 nucleotides match TRBD1. The CDR3 loop spans 19 amino acids. J was trimmed by 10 bases and V by 0 bases; bases with no gene match: 19. Germline V gene data show CDR1 as LGHNA and CDR2 as YNFKEQ. The CDR3: CASSQEGFRWGQGTKEQFF. The CDR3 region has the DNA TGTGCCAGCAGCCAAGAGGGTTTTCGGTGGGGACAGGGAACTAAGGAGCAGTTCTTC.

This rearrangement joins TRBV4-3 to TRBJ1-2; D ambiguous. The V gene's germline CDR1 is LGHNA and CDR2 YSLEER. This CDR3 comprises 15 residues. V was pared by 3 bases and J by 8 bases, with 19 bases between. CDR3 in amino acids: CASSQGGAVTTGYTF. The CDR3 DNA reads as TGCGCCAGCAGCCAGGGAGGCGCGGTGACTACCGGCTACACCTTC.

This chain connects TRBV5-1 to TRBJ2-3, with D hard to call. Germline lookup yields CDR1 SGHRS and CDR2 YFSETQ. Trimming took 0 bases from V and 3 from J, leaving 8 bases between them. This CDR3 spans 14 amino acids. CDR3 region: CASSLERRTDTQYF. The CDR3 nucleotides are TGCGCCAGCAGCTTGGAACGGCGGACAGATACGCAGTATTTT.

The V and J genes are TRBV5-1 and TRBJ1-1; tentatively, D is TRBD1 (5 bases). The length of the CDR3 is 14 residues. Trimming removed 2 bases at V and 0 bases at J, with 8 bases between. CDR1 is SGHRS and CDR2 is YFSETQ in the germline V gene. The CDR3 is CASSLQAMNTEAFF. The CDR3 region has the DNA TGCGCCAGCAGCTTACAGGCGATGAACACTGAAGCTTTCTTT.

The V call is TRBV7-3, the J call TRBJ2-1, with D perhaps matching TRBD1 (6 bases). CDR1 and CDR2 (germline): SGHTA, FQGTGA. The CDR3 covers 16 residues. Trimming removed 2 bases from V and 8 bases from J, with 19 bases in between. CDR3 protein: CASSLLGRGLLDEQFF. As DNA, the CDR3 is TGTGCCAGCAGCTTATTGGGCAGGGGCCTACTCGATGAGCAGTTCTTC.

The CDR3 loop reads CASSQGTSGNGGYEQYF. The DNA for the CDR3 is TGTGCCAGCAGCCAAGGGACTAGCGGGAACGGCGGGTACGAGCAGTACTTC. This sequence joins TRBV4-2 and TRBJ2-7; TRBD2 aligns across 12 bases. This CDR3 has 17 amino acids. The ends lost 1 base at V and 4 bases at J; junction bases unmatched: 8. Germline lookup yields CDR1 LGHNA and CDR2 YNFKEQ.

In nucleotides, the CDR3 is TGTGCCAGCAGCTTGGTACTAGCGGGAGGGCCAGAAGAGACCCAGTACTTC. Its translation is CASSLVLAGGPEETQYF. This chain links TRBV5-4 with TRBJ2-5; 13 nucleotides agree with TRBD2. V shed 0 bases and J 3 bases; nucleotides not matched to a gene: 5. CDR1 and CDR2 from the germline V gene are SGHNT and YYREEE (reference sequence). CDR3 size: 17 residues.

The CDR3 DNA sequence: TGTGCCAGCAGCCAGGGGCAGGGTGACTCCGAGCAGTACTTC. The encoded protein is CASSQGQGDSEQYF. The genes are TRBV7-9 and TRBJ2-7, with D tentatively TRBD1 (6 bases). The CDR3 spans 14 residues. CDR1 is SEHNR and CDR2 is FQNEAQ in the germline V gene (reference sequence). Trimming took 5 bases from V and 6 from J, leaving 17 bases between them.

The chain carries TRBV28 and TRBJ1-4; 10 bases align to TRBD1. The length of the CDR3 is 15 residues. The trim removed 5 bases at V and 10 bases at J, leaving 10 bases unmatched. Germline CDR1 and CDR2: MDHEN and SYDVKM. CDR3 amino acids: CASSPWTGGGRKLFF. CDR3 coding DNA: TGTGCCAGCAGTCCCTGGACAGGGGGGGGTCGAAAACTGTTTTTT.

V usage is TRBV5-1 and J usage is TRBJ2-7; 8 positions agree with TRBD1. The CDR3 has 14 residues. V gave up 3 bases and J gave up 3 bases; unmatched junction bases: 5. Germline loops: CDR1 SGHRS, CDR2 YFSETQ. CDR3 residues: CASSSRTGNYEQYF. In nucleotides, the CDR3 is TGCGCCAGCAGCTCTAGGACAGGGAACTACGAGCAGTACTTC. Full variable domain (remainder filled in from reference TRBV5-1 and TRBJ2-7): KAGVTQTPRYLIKTRGQQVTLSCSPISGHRSVSWYQQTPGQGLQFLFEYFSETQRNKGNFPGRFSGRQFSNSRSEMNVSTLELGDSALYLCASSSRTGNYEQYFGPGTRLTVT.

V is TRBV4-3 and J is TRBJ2-7; D may be TRBD2 (5 bases). The CDR3 runs to 16 residues. CDR1 and CDR2 (germline): LGHNA, YSLEER. Trimming stripped 1 base from V and 1 base from J, with 14 bases between. The CDR3 DNA reads as TGCGCCAGCAGCCAAGGGTCGAGCGGATTGTCCTACGAGCAGTACTTC. Amino acid sequence: CASSQGSSGLSYEQYF.